The 27 T cell receptor beta chains listed next were all sequenced from one sample in a study of blood T cells in healthy people across ages. The use of a sample-barcoded 5' primer and a J-beta primer mix characterized a second PCR of roughly 7 to 12 cycles. In TCRdb, the 5' RACE reads were re-called with MiXCR into one record per CDR3 protein. The sample shows 1 million or so distinct CDR3 sequences, under 30% of them seen only once. The sample was also reused in another study, on T cells of mothers and their children.

Sequenced: blood. The receptor source for this set is a girl aged 2-15 years in good health.

This clonotype turned up a few times. The chain links TRBV12-3 or TRBV12-4 to TRBJ1-1; D ambiguous. The CDR3 covers 16 residues. V gave up 5 bases and J gave up 2 bases, with 18 bases separating them. The CDR3 bases are TGTGCCAGCAGTATCGATGACACTTTAGGCAACACTGAAGCTTTCTTT. Its translation: CASSIDDTLGNTEAFF.

This clonotype was counted only a few times. The chain links TRBV7-2 to TRBJ2-1, with 7 positions matching TRBD1. The V and J ends lost 1 base and 0 bases, in that order; junction bases with no gene match: 9. The V gene's germline CDR1 is SGHTA and CDR2 FQGNSA. This CDR3 has 18 residues. CDR3 nucleotide sequence: TGTGCCAGCAGCTTAGTGGGACAGCAAGTATACTCCTACAATGAGCAGTTCTTC. Its translation is CASSLVGQQVYSYNEQFF.

This clonotype was detected only a few times. Likely a read error: the CDR3 ends without its conserved phenylalanine or tryptophan. The limits of the CDR3 on the DNA are not certain, so only TCRdb's listed CDR3 is given. This chain links TRBV7-9 with TRBJ2-1; TRBD1 is the table's D call, not checked against the DNA. With termini counted, the CDR3 has 13 amino acids. In germline, CDR1 is SEHNR, CDR2 FQNEAQ (reference sequence). The CDR3 sequence is CASSSLGDRNPAI.

The table lists this clonotype with a few counts. The rearrangement uses TRBV7-2 and TRBJ2-1, with D possibly matching TRBD2 (6 bases). The germline V gene has CDR1 SGHTA and CDR2 FQGNSA. The V and J ends lost 5 bases and 0 bases respectively, with 17 bases between them. This CDR3 has 17 residues. In DNA form, the CDR3 reads TGTGCCAGCAGCCAAGGACTACCCCTCAGCTCCTACAATGAGCAGTTCTTC. Residues: CASSQGLPLSSYNEQFF.

The rearrangement joins TRBV28 to TRBJ2-2; 9 nucleotides agree with TRBD2. Unmatched junction bases numbered 13, after V lost 3 bases and J lost 5 bases. Germline V lookup: CDR1 MDHEN, CDR2 SYDVKM. CDR3 size: 18 residues. DNA for the CDR3: TGTGCCAGCAGTTTCACTCATTTTAGCGGGAGTTTTACCGGGGAGCTGTTTTTT. It yields the protein CASSFTHFSGSFTGELFF.

The V and J genes are TRBV5-1 and TRBJ1-1; no firm D call. CDR1 is SGHRS and CDR2 is YFSETQ in the germline V gene. V lost 5 bases to trimming and J lost 3 bases, with 23 bases between them. The CDR3 is 17 amino acids. CDR3 sequence: CASSSLQRERGYTEAFF. The DNA of the CDR3 is TGCGCCAGCAGTTCTCTACAGAGGGAACGAGGGTACACTGAAGCTTTCTTT.

This clonotype was counted a few times. This rearrangement joins TRBV5-1 to TRBJ2-3; the match to TRBD1 covers 7 bases. Germline CDR1 SGHRS, CDR2 YFSETQ. The CDR3 is 14 amino acids. V lost 6 bases and J lost 3; bases outside the gene matches: 7. This CDR3 is CASTPGQTTDTQYF. CDR3 DNA: TGCGCCAGCACACCGGGACAGACAACAGATACGCAGTATTTT.

The chain has TRBV29-1 and TRBJ2-5; 7 bases are a match to TRBD2. Matching the DNA end better, TRBJ2-1 makes the J call doubtful. CDR1 is SQVTM, CDR2 ANQGSEA, per germline. The CDR3 spans 13 residues. The DNA of the CDR3 is TGCAGCGTTTGGCGGGAGAGGGACAATGAGCAGTTCTTC. This codes for CSVWRERDNEQFF.

The chain employs TRBV10-3 and TRBJ2-6, with D possibly TRBD2 on 5 matching bases. Per the germline V gene, CDR1 is ENHRY and CDR2 is SYGVKD. V was cut by 3 bases and J by 3 bases, with 15 bases left in between. The CDR3 is 17 amino acids. The CDR3 bases are TGTGCCATCAGTGATGAGGGTAGTGTGATTGGGGCCAACGTCCTGACTTTC. This encodes CAISDEGSVIGANVLTF.

The CDR3 nucleotides are TGTGCCAGCAAGTTACGGTATGCGGGTAAATCCTACAATGAGCAGTTCTTC. As protein: CASKLRYAGKSYNEQFF. The J gene is TRBJ2-1, the V gene TRBV6-5, with D perhaps matching TRBD2 (5 bases). The V and J ends lost 7 bases and 1 base respectively, with 20 bases between them. There are 17 residues in the CDR3. Germline CDR1 reads MNHEY; CDR2 reads SVGAGI.

CDR3 sequence: CAISESTASQYF. CDR3 DNA: TGTGCCATCAGTGAGTCGACAGCGTCGCAGTACTTC. The genes are TRBV10-3 and TRBJ2-5; D perhaps matches TRBD1 (5 bases). The V gene lost 0 bases and the J gene lost 11 bases, with 10 bases spanning the gap. The CDR3 sequence is 12 residues long. In germline, CDR1 is ENHRY, CDR2 SYGVKD.

The chain employs TRBV12-3 or TRBV12-4 and TRBJ1-1; maybe TRBD1 (5 bases). This CDR3 has 15 residues. The germline V and J ends were trimmed by 5 bases and 11 bases, with 24 bases remaining between them. CDR3 protein: CASSPSARSLGGAFF. The CDR3 DNA reads as TGTGCCAGCAGTCCCTCCGCCCGGAGCTTGGGGGGGGCTTTCTTT.

This clonotype turned up a few times. The gene calls are TRBV6-5 and TRBJ2-1; D tentatively reads TRBD1 or TRBD2 (6 bases each). Between the trimmed V and J ends, which lost 2 bases and 2 bases, there was a span of 28 bases. The CDR3 loop spans 21 amino acids. CDR1 and CDR2 (germline): MNHEY, SVGAGI. The CDR3 sequence is CASSYGVVGGGGRLAYNEQFF. In DNA, the CDR3 is TGTGCCAGCAGTTACGGAGTGGTCGGGGGCGGTGGCCGGCTTGCCTACAATGAGCAGTTCTTC.

This clonotype came up a few times. The chain employs TRBV24-1 and TRBJ2-3; TRBD1 matches 7 bases. Germline CDR1 KGHDR, CDR2 SFDVKD. The CDR3 has 14 amino acids. The ends lost 7 bases at V and 6 bases at J; junction bases unmatched: 9. DNA of the CDR3: TGTGCCACCAGCCCGTACAGGGGAGCCGATACGCAGTATTTT. Amino acids: CATSPYRGADTQYF.

This clonotype turned up a few times. The chain employs TRBV7-3 and TRBJ1-6; a possible D gene is TRBD1 (5 bases). Germline-derived CDR1 and CDR2 are SGHTA and FQGTGA. The germline V and J ends were trimmed by 2 bases and 5 bases, with 10 bases remaining between them. The CDR3 extends over 15 amino acids. The CDR3 reads CASSLGDFDNSPLHF. For the CDR3, the DNA is TGTGCCAGCAGCTTAGGGGACTTCGATAATTCACCCCTCCACTTT.

Notes on this clonotype: At one end the junction does not follow the germline gene, possibly because of a read error. The V and J genes are TRBV2 and TRBJ2-6; the match to TRBD2 covers 10 bases. The germline V gene has CDR1 SNHLY and CDR2 FYNNEI. CDR3 length: 16 amino acids. The DNA for the CDR3 is TGTGCCAGCAGTAGTAGCGGGGGGTCTGGGGCCAACGTCCCGACTTTC. This sequence encodes CASSSSGGSGANVPTF.

The chain recombines TRBV19 with TRBJ2-1; D remains unclear. Germline values: CDR1 LNHDA, CDR2 SQIVND (reference sequence). CDR3 size: 13 residues. Trimming pared 3 bases from V and 5 bases from J, leaving 8 bases between. DNA for the CDR3: TGTGCCAGTAGTATGAGATCAAACAATGAGCAGTTCTTC. Its translation is CASSMRSNNEQFF.

The V call is TRBV7-9, the J call TRBJ2-7; no definite D call. Trimming took off 3 bases at V and 7 bases at J, with 19 bases between the two ends. The CDR3 is made up of 15 amino acids. Looked up from germline, CDR1 is SEHNR and CDR2 is FQNEAQ (reference sequence). The CDR3 spells CASSFRPPGSREQYF. CDR3 DNA: TGTGCCAGCAGCTTCCGACCCCCAGGCTCGAGAGAGCAGTACTTC. The variable domain in full, completed from reference TRBV7-9 and TRBJ2-7, reads DTGVSQNPRHKITKRGQNVTFRCDPISEHNRLYWYRQTLGQGPEFLTYFQNEAQLEKSRLLSDRFSAERPKGSFSTLEIQRTEQGDSAMYLCASSFRPPGSREQYFGPGTRLTVT.

This clonotype was seen repeatedly, ten times or more. The J gene is TRBJ2-1, the V gene TRBV11-1, with 9 bases that match TRBD1. The CDR3 is made up of 15 amino acids. Per germline, CDR1 SGHAT and CDR2 FQDESV (reference sequence). The J segment lost 7 bases and the V segment lost 3 bases, leaving 7 bases of the junction unmatched. This chain's CDR3 is CASSLGQGPQNEQFF. For the CDR3, the DNA is TGTGCCAGCAGCTTGGGACAGGGTCCACAGAATGAGCAGTTCTTC.

This clonotype occurred a few times. This chain joins TRBV6-5 and TRBJ1-5; D gene unclear. CDR3 length equals 13 residues. With 2 bases removed from V and 5 bases from J, the gap between germline ends came to 7 bases. From germline, CDR1 is MNHEY and CDR2 SVGAGI. CDR3 sequence (DNA): TGTGCCAGCAGTTACGAGCCTGATCAGCCCCAGCATTTT. Its translation: CASSYEPDQPQHF.

The gene calls are TRBV20-1 and TRBJ1-1; D is ambiguous. CDR3 length: 12 amino acids. Germline V CDR1 and CDR2: DFQATT, SNEGSKA (reference sequence). V was pared by 2 bases and J by 4 bases, with 8 bases between. The CDR3 loop reads CSARTGFTEAFF. As DNA, the CDR3 is TGCAGTGCTAGAACGGGGTTCACTGAAGCTTTCTTT.

This clonotype was observed a few times. This chain uses TRBV29-1 with TRBJ1-2; D remains ambiguous. The CDR3 loop spans 13 amino acids. Germline V gives CDR1 SQVTM, CDR2 ANQGSEA. V lost 4 bases and J lost 3, with 12 bases in between. The CDR3 DNA is TGCAGCGTTGTAGACGAGCTCTACTATGGCTACACCTTC. Translation gives CSVVDELYYGYTF.

The chain is built from TRBV6-2 or TRBV6-3 and TRBJ2-7; 9 nucleotides line up with TRBD1. This CDR3 comprises 15 residues. V gave up 4 bases and J gave up 1 base; unmatched junction bases: 5. Per germline, CDR1 MNHEY and CDR2 SVGEGT. The CDR3 sequence is CASSSETGGSYEQYF. The CDR3 coding sequence is TGTGCCAGCAGTTCGGAGACAGGGGGATCCTACGAGCAGTACTTC.

The chain carries TRBV20-1 and TRBJ1-2; no clear D. Trimming took off 0 bases at V and 8 bases at J, with 13 bases between the two ends. Germline values: CDR1 DFQATT, CDR2 SNEGSKA (reference sequence). The CDR3 is made up of 13 amino acids. The DNA of the CDR3 is TGCAGTGCTAGAGATCAGCTGGACTGGGGCTACACCTTC. Translated: CSARDQLDWGYTF.

About this clonotype itself: A read error may produce the germline difference seen at one junction end. This sequence joins TRBV12-3 or TRBV12-4 and TRBJ1-1; D perhaps matches TRBD1 (5 bases). The CDR3 covers 15 residues. The CDR3 loop reads CAGSLFGTLNTEAFF. The CDR3 DNA sequence: TGTGCCGGCAGTTTATTTGGGACGCTGAACACTGAAGCTTTCTTT.

There are many counts of this clonotype. The rearrangement uses TRBV12-3 or TRBV12-4 and TRBJ2-7; no reliable D call. V gave up 3 bases and J gave up 4 bases, with 7 bases separating them. This CDR3 is 12 amino acids long. CDR3 in DNA: TGTGCCAGCAGTTTTAACCAATACGAGCAGTACTTC. Translating it yields CASSFNQYEQYF.

V is TRBV2 and J is TRBJ2-3, with 14 nucleotides matching TRBD2. Germline CDR1 SNHLY, CDR2 FYNNEI. CDR3 size: 14 residues. Trimming took 10 bases from V and 2 from J; bases not matched to a gene: 2. The CDR3 region is CATGLAGVTDTQYF. CDR3 DNA sequence: TGTGCCACGGGACTAGCGGGGGTCACAGATACGCAGTATTTT. The full variable domain, completed using reference TRBV2 and TRBJ2-3, is EPEVTQTPSHQVTQMGQEVILRCVPISNHLYFYWYRQILGQKVEFLVSFYNNEISEKSEIFDDQFSVERPDGSNFTLKIRSTKLEDSAMYFCATGLAGVTDTQYFGPGTRLTVL.